This T cell receptor beta chain is drawn from a study of T-cell memory formation after mild COVID-19. Background on the study: Largely, TCR clusters stayed within a single donor.

Barcoded TCR alpha and TCR beta cDNA libraries with UMIs came from 5'RACE using constant-segment primers. Each CDR3 protein is one row after TCRdb ran MiXCR on the 5' RACE reads. The sample yields 300,000 or so distinct CDR3 sequences, approximately 15% seen once. V lost 0 bases and J lost 5, with 18 bases in between. Germline CDR1 and CDR2: LGHNA and YNFKEQ. The length of the CDR3 is 17 residues. A word on this clonotype: Its matching antigen is unknown.

Study-level findings and limits: Mainly in CM and EM were contracting CD4+ clones; CD8+ were in EMRA. Cross-reactive memory seemingly joined, as some responding clones were found in pre-infection memory.

This receptor was taken from a young man who had mild COVID-19 (a few samples of this study predate the infection). Cell type and time point are not known. The sample consisted of PBMCs or a T cell subset sorted from them (not recorded which). The rearrangement uses TRBV4-2 and TRBJ2-3, with D maybe TRBD2 (6 bases). The CDR3 DNA is TGTGCCAGCAGCCAAGAGACCCTAGCGCCGCCTAAAGATACGCAGTATTTT. Its translation is CASSQETLAPPKDTQYF.